This passage covers 2 T cell receptor beta chains from one sample sequenced in a study of CD8 T cells in ankylosing spondylitis. TCRdb called the 5' RACE reads again in MiXCR, with one record for every CDR3 protein. The table has 220,000 or so distinct CDR3 sequences, 10% seen once. Sequenced: blood, either unsorted or a sorted T cell fraction (not recorded which). These receptors were obtained from a male donor with ankylosing spondylitis or in good health (not recorded which).

In its sample, this clonotype was seen many times. This chain joins TRBV29-1 and TRBJ2-1, with D perhaps matching TRBD1 or TRBD2 (5 bases each). CDR1 and CDR2 (germline): SQVTM, ANQGSEA. Trimming took 2 bases from V and 0 from J, leaving 11 bases between them. The CDR3 totals 15 residues. The CDR3 nucleotides are TGCAGCGTTGAAAGTGCAGGGACCTCCTACAATGAGCAGTTCTTC. It codes for CSVESAGTSYNEQFF.

This clonotype was found many times. The chain has TRBV6-4 and TRBJ2-7, with no clear D. CDR1 and CDR2 (germline): MRHNA, SNTAGT. The CDR3 totals 14 residues. Trimming stripped 3 bases from V and 6 bases from J, with 15 bases between. The CDR3 protein is CASSETRSSGEQYF. CDR3 DNA sequence: TGTGCCAGCAGTGAAACCAGGAGTTCCGGCGAGCAGTACTTC.